These 21 T cell receptor beta chains were all obtained from the same sample, sequenced in a study of blood T cell repertoires in COVID-19. TCRdb's copy holds only in-frame clones and misses some; the assay was immunoSEQ multiplex PCR. The table includes 200,000 to 250,000 clones, more than 75% detected once. Sequences were obtained from peripheral blood. Receptors were obtained from a man between 60 and 70 years old who had recovered from COVID-19.

V is TRBV4-2 and J is TRBJ2-3; 10 nucleotides match TRBD2. The CDR3 spans 16 residues. CDR1 is LGHNA, CDR2 YNFKEQ, per germline. The ends lost 2 bases at V and 1 base at J; junction bases unmatched: 3. CDR3 loop: CASSQPGTSGTDTQYF. The DNA of the CDR3 is TGTGCCAGCAGCCAACCTGGGACTAGCGGCACAGATACGCAGTATTTT.

This chain joins TRBV5-6 and TRBJ1-1, with a tentative D call TRBD1 (5 bases). CDR3 length equals 13 residues. Germline lookup yields CDR1 SGHDT and CDR2 YYEEEE. V was pared by 0 bases and J by 7 bases, with 10 bases between. CDR3 loop: CASSLGVQGEAFF. The DNA for the CDR3 is TGTGCCAGCAGCTTGGGTGTCCAGGGTGAAGCTTTCTTT. Combining the CDR3 with reference TRBV5-6 and TRBJ1-1 gives the whole variable domain DAGVTQSPTHLIKTRGQQVTLRCSPKSGHDTVSWYQQALGQGPQFIFQYYEEEERQRGNFPDRFSGHQFPNYSSELNVNALLLGDSALYLCASSLGVQGEAFFGQGTRLTVV.

V usage is TRBV6-6 and J usage is TRBJ1-6, with 7 bases matching TRBD1. There are 16 residues in the CDR3. Unmatched junction bases numbered 10, after V lost 10 bases and J lost 1 base. Germline CDR1 MNHNY, CDR2 SVGAGI (reference sequence). DNA of the CDR3: TGTGCCACTAAAATAGGGGGCTCGTCCTATAATTCACCCCTCCACTTT. This encodes CATKIGGSSYNSPLHF.

The chain links TRBV24-1 to TRBJ2-1; the match to TRBD1 covers 11 bases. This CDR3 is 15 amino acids long. Per germline, CDR1 KGHDR and CDR2 SFDVKD. V was clipped by 3 bases and J by 8 bases; unmatched bases: 5. CDR3 loop: CATSDPGQGVHEQFF. CDR3 coding DNA: TGTGCCACCAGTGATCCGGGACAGGGGGTCCATGAGCAGTTCTTC.

The chain carries TRBV6-5 and TRBJ2-3; 10 bases are a match to TRBD1. J gave up 4 bases and V 0 bases, and 4 bases lay outside the gene matches. The CDR3 extends over 16 amino acids. Per the germline V gene, CDR1 is MNHEY and CDR2 is SVGAGI. The CDR3 sequence: CASSYSGQGVADTQYF. Written as DNA, the CDR3 is TGTGCCAGCAGTTACTCTGGACAGGGGGTAGCAGATACGCAGTATTTT.

A single count supports this clone. The V gene is TRBV19, the J gene TRBJ1-2; tentatively, D is TRBD1 (5 bases). The CDR3 spans 10 residues. The germline gives CDR1 LNHDA, CDR2 SQIVND (reference sequence). Trimming took off 11 bases at V and 6 bases at J, with 10 bases between the two ends. The CDR3 DNA reads as TGTGCCTGCGGCAGGGATGGCTACACCTTC. Its protein is CACGRDGYTF.

The chain links TRBV7-6 to TRBJ1-1; a possible D gene is TRBD1 (6 bases). Germline V CDR1 and CDR2: SGHVS, FNYEAQ. Deletions cut 1 base from V and 0 bases from J, with 12 bases between. The CDR3 has 16 residues. The CDR3 reads CASSLGAGTMNTEAFF. CDR3 in DNA: TGTGCCAGCAGCTTAGGAGCGGGGACAATGAACACTGAAGCTTTCTTT.

The chain couples TRBV19 to TRBJ2-7; no reliable D call. Germline lookup yields CDR1 LNHDA and CDR2 SQIVND (reference sequence). The V end lost 1 base, the J end lost 6 bases, and 10 bases lay between the germline ends. The CDR3 sequence is 13 residues long. In DNA form, the CDR3 reads TGTGCCAGTAGTATAGGAGGCGTCCCCGAGCAGTACTTC. This encodes CASSIGGVPEQYF.

V usage is TRBV5-4 and J usage is TRBJ2-3; D is possibly TRBD2 (7 bases). With 7 bases removed from V and 1 base from J, the gap between germline ends came to 19 bases. This CDR3 has 16 amino acids. From germline, CDR1 is SGHNT and CDR2 YYREEE (reference sequence). Written as DNA, the CDR3 is TGTGCCAGCTCCCCGAGGGGGGGGGCCGGCACAGATACGCAGTATTTT. Its translation is CASSPRGGAGTDTQYF.

The chain links TRBV10-3 to TRBJ1-5, with no clear D. The germline V and J ends were trimmed by 3 bases and 0 bases, with 12 bases remaining between them. The CDR3 runs to 16 residues. Germline V gene lookup returns CDR1 ENHRY and CDR2 SYGVKD. The CDR3 sequence: CAISDQGGPSNQPQHF. As DNA, the CDR3 is TGTGCCATCAGTGACCAAGGAGGACCTAGCAATCAGCCCCAGCATTTT.

The J gene is TRBJ1-3, the V gene TRBV6-5, with 9 bases aligning to TRBD1. Germline-derived CDR1 and CDR2 are MNHEY and SVGAGI. Germline trimming cut 6 bases from V and 0 bases from J; bases unmatched to any gene: 3. The length of the CDR3 is 15 residues. CDR3 residues: CASRGQGSSGNTIYF. The CDR3 coding sequence is TGTGCCAGCAGGGGACAGGGAAGCTCTGGAAACACCATATATTTT.

The chain employs TRBV7-3 and TRBJ2-5; D unresolved. The CDR3 is made up of 18 amino acids. In germline, CDR1 is SGHTA, CDR2 FQGTGA. V lost 4 bases and J 5 bases, leaving 26 bases between the germline ends. CDR3 loop: CASSSYGRGATWVETQYF. The CDR3 nucleotides read TGTGCCAGCAGCTCCTATGGAAGAGGTGCAACCTGGGTGGAGACCCAGTACTTC.

CDR3 residues: CASSTHTGYGYTF. The CDR3 bases are TGTGCCAGCAGTACTCACACGGGTTATGGCTACACCTTC. The J gene is TRBJ1-2, the V gene TRBV27, with D uncertain. The V gene's germline CDR1 is MNHEY and CDR2 SMNVEV (reference sequence). The CDR3 is made up of 13 amino acids. V lost 5 bases and J lost 5, with 12 bases in between.

V usage is TRBV30 and J usage is TRBJ2-3, with D possibly TRBD1 on 7 matching bases. In germline, CDR1 is GTSNPN, CDR2 SVGIG (reference sequence). The CDR3 length is 13 residues. V shed 4 bases and J shed 6 bases, with 14 bases lying between them. CDR3 protein: CAWKEGAVDTQYF. In DNA, the CDR3 is TGTGCCTGGAAGGAGGGGGCAGTGGATACGCAGTATTTT.

The chain employs TRBV5-8 and TRBJ1-5; D is ambiguous. Germline assignment: CDR1 SGHTS and CDR2 YDEGEE. Trimming took 1 base from V and 5 from J, leaving 10 bases between them. There are 14 residues in the CDR3. The CDR3 DNA sequence: TGTGCCAGCAGCTTGACAGCAAATTATCAGCCCCAGCATTTT. Protein product: CASSLTANYQPQHF.

CDR3 nucleotides: TGTGCCAGCAGCTTATCCCAGGGGGGAAACACCATATATTTT. It encodes CASSLSQGGNTIYF. This chain joins TRBV7-2 and TRBJ1-3; a possible D gene is TRBD1 (6 bases). V was shortened by 2 bases and J by 4 bases, with 9 bases between the two germline ends. The CDR3 consists of 14 residues. Looked up from germline, CDR1 is SGHTA and CDR2 is FQGNSA.

Of note for this clone: Other DNA sequences in the same sample also yield this CDR3. The chain's CDR3 is CASHDTKRGGGDAFF. Written as DNA, the CDR3 is TGCGCCAGCCACGATACAAAACGGGGGGGCGGGGACGCTTTCTTT. The V call is TRBV5-1, the J call TRBJ1-1; possibly TRBD1 for D (6 bases). Germline V gives CDR1 SGHRS, CDR2 YFSETQ. The germline V and J ends were trimmed by 7 bases and 11 bases, with 27 bases remaining between them. The CDR3 consists of 15 residues.

The chain combines TRBV12-3 or TRBV12-4 with TRBJ2-5; no reliable D call. Trimming removed 5 bases at V and 4 bases at J, with 8 bases between. The CDR3 contains 12 residues. For the CDR3, the DNA is TGTGCCAGCAGTGTAGGGCCAGAGACCCAGTACTTC. This translates into CASSVGPETQYF.

The rearrangement links TRBV5-4 to TRBJ1-2; D uncertain. With 1 base removed from V and 6 bases from J, the gap between germline ends came to 13 bases. The CDR3 length is 14 residues. Germline CDR1 SGHNT, CDR2 YYREEE (reference sequence). The CDR3 DNA reads as TGTGCCAGCAGCTTGATGCGGATTGTGGATGGCTACACCTTC. It translates to CASSLMRIVDGYTF.

V usage is TRBV7-2 and J usage is TRBJ1-6; TRBD1 agrees at 9 bases. Germline CDR1 is SGHTA and CDR2 is FQGNSA. CDR3 size: 15 residues. V lost 1 base to trimming and J lost 9 bases; unmatched junction nucleotides: 4. CDR3 sequence (DNA): TGTGCCAGCAGCTTAGGGGACAGGGACGTTTCACCCCTCCACTTT. This codes for CASSLGDRDVSPLHF. The entire variable domain, with the rest obtained from reference TRBV7-2 and TRBJ1-6, is as follows: GAGVSQSPSNKVTEKGKDVELRCDPISGHTALYWYRQSLGQGLEFLIYFQGNSAPDKSGLPSDRFSAERTGGSVSTLTIQRTQQEDSAVYLCASSLGDRDVSPLHFGNGTRLTVT.

The V call is TRBV2, the J call TRBJ1-1, with D tentatively TRBD1 (5 bases). V lost 3 bases, J lost 4 bases, and 15 bases lay in between. Germline CDR1 is SNHLY and CDR2 is FYNNEI. This CDR3 is 15 amino acids long. The DNA of the CDR3 is TGTGCCAGCAGTGATCGGTCAGGGACTAGCACTGAAGCTTTCTTT. Protein product: CASSDRSGTSTEAFF.